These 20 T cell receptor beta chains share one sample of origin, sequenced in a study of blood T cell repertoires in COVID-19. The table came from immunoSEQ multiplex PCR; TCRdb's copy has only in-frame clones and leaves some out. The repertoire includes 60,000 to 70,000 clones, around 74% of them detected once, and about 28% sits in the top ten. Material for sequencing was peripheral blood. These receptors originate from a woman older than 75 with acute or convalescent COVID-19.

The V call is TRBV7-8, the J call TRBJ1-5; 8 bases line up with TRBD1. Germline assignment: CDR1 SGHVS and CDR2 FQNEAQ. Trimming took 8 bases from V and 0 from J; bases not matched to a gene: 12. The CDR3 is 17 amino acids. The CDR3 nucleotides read TGTGCCAGCGGCGGACAGGGTAGATCTGGTAGCAATCAGCCCCAGCATTTT. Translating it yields CASGGQGRSGSNQPQHF.

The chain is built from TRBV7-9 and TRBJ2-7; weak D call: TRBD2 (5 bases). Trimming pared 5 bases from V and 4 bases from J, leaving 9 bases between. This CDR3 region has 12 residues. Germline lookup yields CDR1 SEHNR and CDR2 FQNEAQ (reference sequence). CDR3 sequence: CASSRTGYEQYF. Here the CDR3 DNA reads TGTGCCAGCAGCCGGACTGGATACGAGCAGTACTTC.

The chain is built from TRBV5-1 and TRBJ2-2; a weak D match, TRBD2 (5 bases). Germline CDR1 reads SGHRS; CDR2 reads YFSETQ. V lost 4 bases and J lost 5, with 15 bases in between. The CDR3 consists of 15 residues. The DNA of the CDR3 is TGCGCCAGCAGCCCTGGACTCCTGAGGACCGGGGAGCTGTTTTTT. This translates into CASSPGLLRTGELFF.

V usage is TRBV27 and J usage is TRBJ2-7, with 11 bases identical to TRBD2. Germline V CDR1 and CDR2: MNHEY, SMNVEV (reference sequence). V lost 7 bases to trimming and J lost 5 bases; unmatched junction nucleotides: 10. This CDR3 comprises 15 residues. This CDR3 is CASKGGSGRVNEQYF. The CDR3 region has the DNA TGTGCCAGCAAGGGGGGTAGCGGGAGGGTCAACGAGCAGTACTTC.

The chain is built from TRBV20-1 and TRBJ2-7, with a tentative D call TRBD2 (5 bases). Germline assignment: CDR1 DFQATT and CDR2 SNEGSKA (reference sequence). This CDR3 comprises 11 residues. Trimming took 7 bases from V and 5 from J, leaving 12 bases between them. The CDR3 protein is CSGGEGNEQYF. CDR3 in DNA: TGCAGTGGTGGCGAGGGAAACGAGCAGTACTTC.

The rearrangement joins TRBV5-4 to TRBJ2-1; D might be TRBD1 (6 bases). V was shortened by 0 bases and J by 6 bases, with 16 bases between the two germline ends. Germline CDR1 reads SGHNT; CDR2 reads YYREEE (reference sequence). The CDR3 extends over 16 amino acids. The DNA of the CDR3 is TGTGCCAGCAGCTTGGGAGTACAGGGCTCTCGCAATGAGCAGTTCTTC. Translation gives CASSLGVQGSRNEQFF.

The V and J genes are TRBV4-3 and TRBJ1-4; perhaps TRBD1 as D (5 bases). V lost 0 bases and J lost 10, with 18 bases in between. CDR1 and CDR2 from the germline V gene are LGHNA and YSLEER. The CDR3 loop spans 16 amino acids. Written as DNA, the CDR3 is TGCGCCAGCAGCCAAGAGATCCCGGGGGAGGGGCGAAAACTGTTTTTT. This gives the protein CASSQEIPGEGRKLFF.

The CDR3, as DNA: TGTGCCAGCAGTCACGAGTGGCGGGAGGGCCGGTCCTACAATGAGCAGTTCTTC. It yields the protein CASSHEWREGRSYNEQFF. This sequence joins TRBV6-6 and TRBJ2-1; 9 nucleotides line up with TRBD2. In germline, CDR1 is MNHNY, CDR2 SVGAGI (reference sequence). The CDR3 length is 18 residues. The junction had 12 bases not matched to a gene; V was cut back by 5 bases and J by 1 base.

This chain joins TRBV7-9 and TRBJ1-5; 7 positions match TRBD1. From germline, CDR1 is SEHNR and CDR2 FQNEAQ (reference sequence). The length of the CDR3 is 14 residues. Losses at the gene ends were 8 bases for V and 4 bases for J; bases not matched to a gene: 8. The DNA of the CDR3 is TGTGCCAGCGCCGGGACAGCCCTTAATCAGCCCCAGCATTTT. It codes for CASAGTALNQPQHF.

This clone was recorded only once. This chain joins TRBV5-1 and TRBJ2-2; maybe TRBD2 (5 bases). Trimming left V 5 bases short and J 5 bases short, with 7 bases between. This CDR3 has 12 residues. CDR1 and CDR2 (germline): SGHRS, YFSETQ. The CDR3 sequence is CASRGGTGELFF. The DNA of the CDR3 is TGCGCCAGCAGAGGAGGAACCGGGGAGCTGTTTTTT.

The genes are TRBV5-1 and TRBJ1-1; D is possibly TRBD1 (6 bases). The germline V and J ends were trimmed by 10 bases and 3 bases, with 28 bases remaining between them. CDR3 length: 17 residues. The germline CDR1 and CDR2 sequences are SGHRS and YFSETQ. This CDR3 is CARRVPGAGAGDTEAFF. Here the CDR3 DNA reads TGCGCCCGCCGCGTGCCGGGGGCCGGGGCGGGGGACACTGAAGCTTTCTTT.

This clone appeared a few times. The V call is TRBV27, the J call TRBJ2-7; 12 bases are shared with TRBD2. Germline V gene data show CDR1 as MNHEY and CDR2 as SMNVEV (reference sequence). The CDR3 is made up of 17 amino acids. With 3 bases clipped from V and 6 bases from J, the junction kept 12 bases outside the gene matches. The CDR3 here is CASSFVALAGGEGEQYF. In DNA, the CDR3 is TGTGCCAGCAGTTTCGTTGCTCTAGCGGGAGGGGAGGGCGAGCAGTACTTC.

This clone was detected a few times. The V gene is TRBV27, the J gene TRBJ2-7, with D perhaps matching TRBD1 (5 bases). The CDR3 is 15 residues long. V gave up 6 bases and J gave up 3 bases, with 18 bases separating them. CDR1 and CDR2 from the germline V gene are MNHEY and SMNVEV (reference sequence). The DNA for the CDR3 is TGTGCCAGCAGCCTCAGGGCCCACGCTCTCTACGAGCAGTACTTC. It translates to CASSLRAHALYEQYF.

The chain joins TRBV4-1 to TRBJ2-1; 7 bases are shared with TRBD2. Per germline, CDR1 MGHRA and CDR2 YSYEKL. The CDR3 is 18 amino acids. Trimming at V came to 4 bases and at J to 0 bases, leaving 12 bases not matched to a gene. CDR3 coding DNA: TGCGCCAGCAGCCTCCTGAGGCTAGCGGTGAGCTCCTACAATGAGCAGTTCTTC. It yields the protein CASSLLRLAVSSYNEQFF.

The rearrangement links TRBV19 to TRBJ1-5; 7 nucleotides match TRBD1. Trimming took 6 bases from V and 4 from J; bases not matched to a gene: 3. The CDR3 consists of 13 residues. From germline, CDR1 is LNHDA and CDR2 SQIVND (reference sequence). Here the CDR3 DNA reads TGTGCCAGTAGCCGGGACAGAAATCAGCCCCAGCATTTT. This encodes CASSRDRNQPQHF.

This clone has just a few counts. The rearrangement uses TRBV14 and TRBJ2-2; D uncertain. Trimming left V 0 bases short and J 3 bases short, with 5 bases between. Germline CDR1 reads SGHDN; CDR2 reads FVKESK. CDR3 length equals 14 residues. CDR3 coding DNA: TGTGCCAGCAGCCAAGAAGTAGACACCGGGGAGCTGTTTTTT. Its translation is CASSQEVDTGELFF.

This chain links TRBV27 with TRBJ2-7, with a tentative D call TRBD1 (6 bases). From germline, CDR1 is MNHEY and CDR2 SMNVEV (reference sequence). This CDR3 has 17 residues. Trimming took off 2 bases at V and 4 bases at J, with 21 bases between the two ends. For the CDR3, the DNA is TGTGCCAGCAGTTTAGTCGTTGGGGGCCCTGGGGTATACGAGCAGTACTTC. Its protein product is CASSLVVGGPGVYEQYF.

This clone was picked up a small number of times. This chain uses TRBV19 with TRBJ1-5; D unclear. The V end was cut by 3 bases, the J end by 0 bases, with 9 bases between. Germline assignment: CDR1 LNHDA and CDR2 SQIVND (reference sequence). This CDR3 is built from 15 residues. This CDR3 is CASSIYGDSNQPQHF. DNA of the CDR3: TGTGCCAGTAGTATCTACGGAGATAGCAATCAGCCCCAGCATTTT.

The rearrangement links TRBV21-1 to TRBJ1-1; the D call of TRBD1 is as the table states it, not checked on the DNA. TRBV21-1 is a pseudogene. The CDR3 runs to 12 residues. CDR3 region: CASSKGTVGAFF. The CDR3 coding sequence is TGTGCCAGCAGCAAAGGGACAGTTGGGGCTTTCTTT.

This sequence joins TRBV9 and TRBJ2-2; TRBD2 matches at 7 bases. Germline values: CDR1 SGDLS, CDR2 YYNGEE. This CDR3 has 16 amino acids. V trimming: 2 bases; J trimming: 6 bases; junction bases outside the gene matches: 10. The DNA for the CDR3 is TGTGCCAGCAGCGTCCTCGGGGGGAGAAATGCCGGGGAGCTGTTTTTT. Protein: CASSVLGGRNAGELFF. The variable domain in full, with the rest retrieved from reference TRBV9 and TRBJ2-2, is DSGVTQTPKHLITATGQRVTLRCSPRSGDLSVYWYQQSLDQGLQFLIQYYNGEERAKGNILERFSAQQFPDLHSELNLSSLELGDSALYFCASSVLGGRNAGELFFGEGSRLTVL.